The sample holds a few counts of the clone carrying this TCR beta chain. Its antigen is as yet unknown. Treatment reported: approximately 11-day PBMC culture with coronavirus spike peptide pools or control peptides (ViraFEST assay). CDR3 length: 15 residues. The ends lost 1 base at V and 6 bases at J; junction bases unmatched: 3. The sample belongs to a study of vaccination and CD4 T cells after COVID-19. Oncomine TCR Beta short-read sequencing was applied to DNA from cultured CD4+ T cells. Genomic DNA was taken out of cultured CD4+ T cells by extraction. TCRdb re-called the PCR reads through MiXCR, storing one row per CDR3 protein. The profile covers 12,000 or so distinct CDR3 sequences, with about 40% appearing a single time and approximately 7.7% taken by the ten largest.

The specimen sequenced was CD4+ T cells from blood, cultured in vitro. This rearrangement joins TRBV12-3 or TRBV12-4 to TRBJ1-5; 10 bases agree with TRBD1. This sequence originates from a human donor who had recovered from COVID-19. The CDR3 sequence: CASSLGQGAGQPQHF. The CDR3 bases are TGTGCCAGCAGTTTAGGACAGGGGGCTGGTCAGCCCCAGCATTTT.